This is a list of T cell receptor beta chains from one sample in a study of blood T cell repertoires in COVID-19. The protocol was immunoSEQ multiplex PCR, while the TCRdb copy is restricted to in-frame clones and leaves out a portion. The sample includes roughly 230,000 clones, around 82% of them seen just once. The sequenced material came from PBMCs or T cells enriched from blood (not recorded which). These receptors were taken from a man aged 45-65 years who had recovered from COVID-19. Both conserved end residues are part of each CDR3. A D gene is named only where the DNA matches it firmly. Clone size is given for some rows only: seen once, a few or many times, or a class if the clone is expanded.

cdr3_aa: CASSVVGNSPLHF
cdr3_nt: TGTGCCAGCAGCGTAGTCGGGAATTCACCCCTCCACTTT
j_call: TRBJ1-6
d_call: .
clone_size: .
v_call: TRBV9

cdr3_aa: CASSKGAGTQETQYF
cdr3_nt: TGTGCCAGCAGCAAAGGGGCGGGGACCCAAGAGACCCAGTACTTC
j_call: TRBJ2-5
d_call: .
clone_size: .
v_call: TRBV11-2

cdr3_aa: CASSLEFGGALGPYEQYF
cdr3_nt: TGTGCCAGCAGCTTAGAGTTCGGGGGAGCCTTGGGGCCCTACGAGCAGTACTTC
j_call: TRBJ2-7
d_call: .
clone_size: .
v_call: TRBV7-9

cdr3_aa: CATSLRRGASDTQYF
cdr3_nt: TGTGCCACCAGCTTGCGACGGGGGGCGTCAGATACGCAGTATTTT
j_call: TRBJ2-3
d_call: .
clone_size: .
v_call: TRBV15

cdr3_aa: CASRSLDLVVGGHEQYF
cdr3_nt: TGTGCCAGCAGATCCCTTGATTTAGTAGTAGGTGGGCACGAGCAGTACTTC
j_call: TRBJ2-7
d_call: .
clone_size: .
v_call: TRBV28

cdr3_aa: CASRGTGVSPLHF
cdr3_nt: TGTGCCAGCAGGGGGACAGGGGTCTCACCCCTCCACTTT
j_call: TRBJ1-6
d_call: TRBD1
clone_size: .
v_call: TRBV27

cdr3_aa: CASSLAGTLSEQYF
cdr3_nt: TGTGCCAGCAGCTTAGCCGGGACACTTTCTGAGCAGTACTTC
j_call: TRBJ2-7
d_call: .
clone_size: .
v_call: TRBV7-9

cdr3_aa: CASQPRVNGSPLHF
cdr3_nt: TGTGCCAGTCAGCCCAGGGTTAATGGTTCACCCCTCCACTTT
j_call: TRBJ1-6
d_call: .
clone_size: few
v_call: TRBV19

cdr3_aa: CASSLAGGIADTQYF
cdr3_nt: TGTGCCAGCAGCTTAGCGGGAGGTATAGCAGATACGCAGTATTTT
j_call: TRBJ2-3
d_call: .
clone_size: once
v_call: TRBV7-2

cdr3_aa: CATSRKRADRGDGYGYTF
cdr3_nt: TGTGCCACCAGCCGAAAACGGGCGGACAGGGGGGACGGCTATGGCTACACCTTC
j_call: TRBJ1-2
d_call: TRBD1
clone_size: many
v_call: TRBV15

cdr3_aa: CASSLASGSRNEQFF
cdr3_nt: TGCGCCAGCAGCCTTGCTAGCGGGAGTAGGAATGAGCAGTTCTTC
j_call: TRBJ2-1
d_call: TRBD2
clone_size: .
v_call: TRBV10-1

cdr3_aa: CASSQTRDTGYEQYF
cdr3_nt: TGTGCCAGCAGCCAGACCCGGGACACAGGCTACGAGCAGTACTTC
j_call: TRBJ2-7
d_call: .
clone_size: .
v_call: TRBV14

cdr3_aa: CASSLGQYNEQFF
cdr3_nt: TGCGCCAGCAGCTTGGGTCAGTACAATGAGCAGTTCTTC
j_call: TRBJ2-1
d_call: .
clone_size: .
v_call: TRBV5-1

cdr3_aa: CASSIGGRQYGYTF
cdr3_nt: TGTGCCAGTAGTATCGGGGGACGACAGTATGGCTACACCTTC
j_call: TRBJ1-2
d_call: .
clone_size: few
v_call: TRBV19

cdr3_aa: CASSDRTVIVSGNTIYF
cdr3_nt: TGTGCCAGCAGCGATAGGACTGTGATCGTCTCTGGAAACACCATATATTTT
j_call: TRBJ1-3
d_call: .
clone_size: .
v_call: TRBV11-2

cdr3_aa: CASRTSVHEQYF
cdr3_nt: TGTGCCAGCAGAACCAGTGTTCACGAGCAGTACTTC
j_call: TRBJ2-7
d_call: .
clone_size: .
v_call: TRBV6-5

cdr3_aa: CASSQGSNQPQHF
cdr3_nt: TGTGCCAGCTCCCAGGGAAGCAATCAGCCCCAGCATTTT
j_call: TRBJ1-5
d_call: .
clone_size: few
v_call: TRBV18

cdr3_aa: CATSIDRGYEQYF
cdr3_nt: TGTGCCACCAGCATAGACAGGGGCTACGAGCAGTACTTC
j_call: TRBJ2-7
d_call: TRBD1
clone_size: .
v_call: TRBV15

cdr3_aa: CASSLTSDRGYEQFF
cdr3_nt: TGTGCCAGCAGCTTAACCTCGGACAGGGGCTATGAGCAGTTCTTC
j_call: TRBJ2-1
d_call: TRBD1
clone_size: .
v_call: TRBV7-3

cdr3_aa: CASSAGDRASTEAFF
cdr3_nt: TGTGCCAGCAGTGCAGGGGACAGGGCGTCCACTGAAGCTTTCTTT
j_call: TRBJ1-1
d_call: TRBD1
clone_size: .
v_call: TRBV28

cdr3_aa: CASRPAGRVNYGYTF
cdr3_nt: TGTGCCAGCAGACCTGCGGGTCGGGTTAACTATGGCTACACCTTC
j_call: TRBJ1-2
d_call: .
clone_size: many
v_call: TRBV6-2/TRBV6-3

cdr3_aa: CASAPGQRNEKLFF
cdr3_nt: TGTGCCAGCGCCCCGGGACAGAGAAATGAAAAACTGTTTTTT
j_call: TRBJ1-4
d_call: TRBD1
clone_size: .
v_call: TRBV9

cdr3_aa: CASSQDTGGAYNGYTF
cdr3_nt: TGCGCCAGCAGCCAAGATACAGGGGGCGCCTATAATGGCTACACCTTC
j_call: TRBJ1-2
d_call: TRBD1
clone_size: .
v_call: TRBV4-3

cdr3_aa: CASTQSSQGSPLHF
cdr3_nt: TGTGCCAGCACGCAGTCCAGCCAGGGATCACCCCTCCACTTT
j_call: TRBJ1-6
d_call: .
clone_size: .
v_call: TRBV11-3

cdr3_aa: CASSDEQGRDQETQYF
cdr3_nt: TGTGCCAGCAGCGATGAGCAGGGGAGGGACCAAGAGACCCAGTACTTC
j_call: TRBJ2-5
d_call: .
clone_size: .
v_call: TRBV9

cdr3_aa: CASSLLGQKGDTQYF
cdr3_nt: TGTGCCAGCAGCCTTTTGGGGCAGAAAGGAGATACGCAGTATTTT
j_call: TRBJ2-3
d_call: .
clone_size: .
v_call: TRBV5-4

cdr3_aa: CASTMGLAGGGSYEQYF
cdr3_nt: TGTGCCAGCACCATGGGACTAGCGGGGGGTGGTTCCTACGAGCAGTACTTC
j_call: TRBJ2-7
d_call: TRBD2
clone_size: .
v_call: TRBV2

cdr3_aa: CASSLVAGQWETQYF
cdr3_nt: TGCGCCAGCAGCTTGGTGGCGGGACAGTGGGAGACCCAGTACTTC
j_call: TRBJ2-5
d_call: .
clone_size: .
v_call: TRBV5-1

cdr3_aa: CASSLISGPASSSYNEQFF
cdr3_nt: TGTGCCAGCAGCTTAATTAGCGGGCCTGCCTCGAGCTCCTACAATGAGCAGTTCTTC
j_call: TRBJ2-1
d_call: TRBD2
clone_size: .
v_call: TRBV7-2

cdr3_aa: CASSGLAGGEQYF
cdr3_nt: TGTGCCAGTTCGGGACTAGCGGGAGGTGAGCAGTACTTC
j_call: TRBJ2-7
d_call: TRBD2
clone_size: .
v_call: TRBV19

cdr3_aa: CASSTDRTGTEAFF
cdr3_nt: TGCGCCAGCAGCACGGACAGGACGGGGACTGAAGCTTTCTTT
j_call: TRBJ1-1
d_call: TRBD1
clone_size: once
v_call: TRBV10-1

cdr3_aa: CATSSRTGQVGYTF
cdr3_nt: TGTGCCACCAGCAGTAGGACAGGGCAGGTTGGCTACACCTTC
j_call: TRBJ1-2
d_call: TRBD1
clone_size: .
v_call: TRBV15

cdr3_aa: CASSLSGDRGNIQYF
cdr3_nt: TGCGCCAGCAGCCTTTCCGGGGACAGGGGAAACATTCAGTACTTC
j_call: TRBJ2-4
d_call: TRBD1
clone_size: .
v_call: TRBV5-1

cdr3_aa: CASSLLTGGREQYF
cdr3_nt: TGTGCCAGCAGTCTCCTGACAGGGGGCAGGGAGCAGTACTTC
j_call: TRBJ2-7
d_call: TRBD1
clone_size: .
v_call: TRBV27

cdr3_aa: CASSLAGTGFNTQYF
cdr3_nt: TGTGCCAGCAGCTTGGCTGGGACAGGGTTTAATACGCAGTATTTT
j_call: TRBJ2-3
d_call: TRBD1
clone_size: .
v_call: TRBV5-4

cdr3_aa: CASPKTSSGQETQYF
cdr3_nt: TGTGCCAGCCCGAAGACTAGCTCGGGCCAAGAGACCCAGTACTTC
j_call: TRBJ2-5
d_call: TRBD2
clone_size: .
v_call: TRBV6-7

cdr3_aa: CASSPGTSEYYEQYF
cdr3_nt: TGCGCCAGCAGCCCCGGGACTAGCGAATACTACGAGCAGTACTTC
j_call: TRBJ2-7
d_call: TRBD2
clone_size: .
v_call: TRBV4-3

cdr3_aa: CASSAPGGTGANVLTF
cdr3_nt: TGTGCCAGCAGCGCCCCAGGGGGCACCGGGGCCAACGTCCTGACTTTC
j_call: TRBJ2-6
d_call: TRBD1
clone_size: .
v_call: TRBV5-6

cdr3_aa: CASSLAKLAGFYEQYF
cdr3_nt: TGTGCCAGCAGCTTAGCGAAACTAGCGGGATTTTACGAGCAGTACTTC
j_call: TRBJ2-7
d_call: TRBD2
clone_size: .
v_call: TRBV11-2

cdr3_aa: CASSHTSSEQYF
cdr3_nt: TGTGCCAGCAGCCATACTAGTTCCGAGCAGTACTTC
j_call: TRBJ2-7
d_call: .
clone_size: once
v_call: TRBV3-1/TRBV3-2

cdr3_aa: CASSKTWGQGREQYF
cdr3_nt: TGCGCCAGCAGCAAAACCTGGGGACAGGGGAGGGAGCAGTACTTC
j_call: TRBJ2-7
d_call: TRBD1
clone_size: .
v_call: TRBV5-1

cdr3_aa: CSGEEPATNEKLFF
cdr3_nt: TGCAGCGGAGAGGAACCAGCAACTAATGAAAAACTGTTTTTT
j_call: TRBJ1-4
d_call: .
clone_size: .
v_call: TRBV29-1

cdr3_aa: CASSFDSSLGIYEQYF
cdr3_nt: TGTGCCAGTAGCTTCGACAGTTCATTAGGGATTTACGAGCAGTACTTC
j_call: TRBJ2-7
d_call: .
clone_size: .
v_call: TRBV19

cdr3_aa: CASSPSGTGTYEQYF
cdr3_nt: TGCGCCAGCAGCCCGTCCGGGACAGGGACCTACGAGCAGTACTTC
j_call: TRBJ2-7
d_call: TRBD1
clone_size: few
v_call: TRBV5-1

cdr3_aa: CAWSVGASSYNEQFF
cdr3_nt: TGTGCCTGGAGTGTTGGGGCTAGCTCCTACAATGAGCAGTTCTTC
j_call: TRBJ2-1
d_call: .
clone_size: .
v_call: TRBV30

cdr3_aa: CASSYDRAKMNTEAFF
cdr3_nt: TGTGCCAGCAGTTACGACAGGGCTAAGATGAACACTGAAGCTTTCTTT
j_call: TRBJ1-1
d_call: TRBD1
clone_size: .
v_call: TRBV6-5

cdr3_aa: CATSDLGDTYNEQFF
cdr3_nt: TGTGCCACCAGTGATTTGGGTGACACGTACAATGAGCAGTTCTTC
j_call: TRBJ2-1
d_call: .
clone_size: .
v_call: TRBV24-1

cdr3_aa: CSGGQSQETQYF
cdr3_nt: TGCAGCGGAGGACAGTCACAAGAGACCCAGTACTTC
j_call: TRBJ2-5
d_call: .
clone_size: .
v_call: TRBV29-1

cdr3_aa: CASSFRTATNEKLFF
cdr3_nt: TGTGCCAGCAGCTTTAGGACAGCCACTAATGAAAAACTGTTTTTT
j_call: TRBJ1-4
d_call: .
clone_size: .
v_call: TRBV11-3

cdr3_aa: CASSYDRGLNGYTF
cdr3_nt: TGTGCCAGCAGTTACGACAGGGGGCTTAATGGCTACACCTTC
j_call: TRBJ1-2
d_call: TRBD1
clone_size: .
v_call: TRBV6-2/TRBV6-3

cdr3_aa: CATSPGLAGGGGTGELFF
cdr3_nt: TGTGCCACCTCACCGGGACTAGCGGGAGGCGGGGGCACCGGGGAGCTGTTTTTT
j_call: TRBJ2-2
d_call: TRBD2
clone_size: .
v_call: TRBV7-3

cdr3_aa: CAITETGGASPLHF
cdr3_nt: TGTGCCATCACCGAAACAGGGGGCGCATCACCCCTCCACTTT
j_call: TRBJ1-6
d_call: TRBD1
clone_size: .
v_call: TRBV10-3

cdr3_aa: CASSLGLAEYYNEQFF
cdr3_nt: TGCGCCAGCAGCTTGGGACTAGCGGAATACTACAATGAGCAGTTCTTC
j_call: TRBJ2-1
d_call: TRBD2
clone_size: .
v_call: TRBV5-1

cdr3_aa: CASSFAGTGELFF
cdr3_nt: TGCGCCAGCAGCTTTGCGGGCACCGGGGAGCTGTTTTTT
j_call: TRBJ2-2
d_call: .
clone_size: .
v_call: TRBV5-1

cdr3_aa: CASRPTEATGELFF
cdr3_nt: TGTGCCAGCAGACCGACCGAGGCCACCGGGGAGCTGTTTTTT
j_call: TRBJ2-2
d_call: .
clone_size: .
v_call: TRBV2